This T cell receptor beta chain was recorded in a study of blood T cell repertoires in COVID-19 (TCRdb year 2020). In terms of the full investigation: The collaborator samples originated in the United States, Italy and Spain and spanned the acute and convalescent phases of COVID-19. The material from the prospective study consisted of cDNA or gDNA derived from T cells, B-cell-depleted T cells, or PBMCs. Subjects who had been exposed to COVID-19, were actively infected with it, or had recovered from it provided the deeply sampled blood TCRbeta repertoires that made up the dataset. The repertoires were made available in a free public database intended to serve as a resource for research on the immune response to SARS-CoV-2. The samples were drawn from the first 160 participants of the ongoing ImmuneRACE study and from 1,200 or so subjects provided by 6 global collaborators. Sample metadata almost always included a de-identified subject ID, COVID-19 status, age in years and sex. Where HLA class I and class II types were available, the types were taken from metadata supplied by the sample provider, not from assay-based typing.

General findings and caveats noted by the study authors: Clinical and demographic metadata were provided uncurated, with the amount varying by source and participant.

TCRbeta CDR3 regions were amplified from genomic DNA by means of the immunoSEQ Assay, a bias-controlled multiplex PCR. Per the authors' processing: Within the assay, amplification of reference gene primers was used to estimate how many nucleated cells each sample contained. To quantify the absolute abundance of each unique TCRbeta CDR3 rearrangement, sequence reads were collapsed and filtered. For each sample, productive Simpson clonality was calculated as the square root of Simpson's diversity index across productive rearrangements. TCRdb took over this immuneACCESS table, retaining in-frame rearrangements with V and J assigned. Such tables are incomplete; in checked studies, under half of the missing clones stem from an unresolved V gene, and the remainder is unexplained. Clone size and V and J calls were adopted from that table, with D and trimming inferred from the DNA. This sample gives 140,000 to 150,000 clones in total; 80% to 90% of them show up just once. The top ten clonotypes cover roughly 8% of the sample.

Points on this clone: What this receptor recognizes is not known. Nothing much larger sits one base from this clone, and base qualities are not available.

In Seattle, one collaborating source enrolled patients while the infection was active and tracked those patients longitudinally over the course of disease. The collaborating institutions used their own protocols to collect whole blood in K2EDTA tubes. Collaborator samples were shipped for TCRbeta analysis as frozen whole blood, isolated PBMCs, or DNA extracted from either sample type. Taken from the germline V gene, the CDR1 and CDR2 loops are SGHDN and FVKESK. Its CDR3 holds 15 amino acids, cysteine through phenylalanine. Just the 45-base CDR3 DNA is kept, in frame starting at base 1. The germline V and J ends show losses of 6 bases and 4 bases respectively, and no gene match explains 7 bases of the junction.

This receptor was taken from a woman aged 55-70 years with COVID-19, enrolled during active disease. Sequenced input: peripheral blood. Recombination linked TRBV14 to TRBJ2-5, with 11 junctional bases fitting TRBD1. CDR3 region: CASSWGQGDRETQYF. The bases are TGTGCCAGCAGTTGGGGACAGGGGGATCGAGAGACCCAGTACTTC.